The entry below gives a single T cell receptor beta chain sequence along with its context. Antigen specificity is unknown. This entry belongs to a study of T cell repertoires in cytomegalovirus infection. Germline V gives CDR1 SGHTA, CDR2 FQGNSA. There are 16 residues in the CDR3. The V end was cut by 2 bases, the J end by 0 bases, with 13 bases between. TCRdb redid the calling of the reads with MiXCR, one entry per CDR3 protein. This repertoire shows about 160,000 distinct CDR3 sequences, 20% to 25% found once; its top ten account for roughly 25%. Sequencing used CD8+ T cells from cultured PBMCs, obtained from culture after CMV antigen stimulation. This sequence originates from a human donor in good health (CMV status not recorded). Some clones in this sample may be carry-over from other donors' samples. The rearrangement joins TRBV7-2 to TRBJ1-1; D uncertain. The CDR3 region is CASSLRRRLMNTEAFF. In DNA form, the CDR3 reads TGTGCCAGCAGCTTACGGCGCAGGCTTATGAACACTGAAGCTTTCTTT.